These T cell receptor beta chains were read from a single sample in a study of Graves' ophthalmopathy and Graves' hyperthyroidism. Via MiXCR, TCRdb re-called the multiplex PCR reads, giving one row per CDR3 protein. Here the sample spans fewer than 600,000 distinct CDR3 sequences, under 15% being singletons. Specimen: blood. These receptors came from a woman in her twenties or thirties with Graves' ophthalmopathy. The CDR3 runs from the conserved cysteine through the conserved F or W.

CASSYDPGSYNSPLHF | TRBJ1-6 | TRBV6-5 | 16
CASSVGGDQQREQYF | TRBJ2-7 | TRBV9 | 15
CSARGPAANSPLHF | TRBJ1-6 | TRBV20-1 | 14
CASTSTGGRTEAFF | TRBJ1-1 | TRBV12-3/TRBV12-4 | 14
CAWSAGDGVMNTEAFF | TRBJ1-1 | TRBV30 | 16
CASSSGFANYGYSF | TRBJ1-2 | TRBV28 | 14
CASMLGTSLTGELFF | TRBJ2-2 | TRBV11-3 | 15
CASSEALPQETQYF | TRBJ2-5 | TRBV2 | 14
CAWSVAGVTGELFF | TRBJ2-2 | TRBV30 | 14
CATDSDTGELFF | TRBJ2-2 | TRBV24-1 | 12
CASSGTWGRDTEAFF | TRBJ1-1 | TRBV6-2/TRBV6-3 | 15
CSARTEAPGLARYEQYF | TRBJ2-7 | TRBV20-1 | 17
CASSPGRNEAFF | TRBJ1-1 | TRBV3-1 | 12
CSAPGPSNQPQHF | TRBJ1-5 | TRBV20-1 | 13
CASSFVDRDNSPLHF | TRBJ1-6 | TRBV27 | 15
CASSLPGVVAFF | TRBJ1-1 | TRBV12-3/TRBV12-4 | 12
CASSVKPGQGHYGYTF | TRBJ1-2 | TRBV5-1 | 16
CASSLGGGWRGAHRDTQYF | TRBJ2-3 | TRBV12-3/TRBV12-4 | 19
CASSQNAREYSNQPQHF | TRBJ1-5 | TRBV4-1 | 17
CASSEGLLSDEQFF | TRBJ2-1 | TRBV6-1 | 14
CASSLGGGAEEQYF | TRBJ2-7 | TRBV13 | 14
CAISEAGGGETQYF | TRBJ2-5 | TRBV10-3 | 14
CASSPGPTGARSGNTIYF | TRBJ1-3 | TRBV4-2 | 18
CASSLRGQYGYTF | TRBJ1-2 | TRBV7-2 | 13
CASSPGGVNTEAFF | TRBJ1-1 | TRBV6-4 | 14
CASSNNGNTGELFF | TRBJ2-2 | TRBV19 | 14
CASSQEGLGIEAFF | TRBJ1-1 | TRBV14 | 14
CASSARANYGYTF | TRBJ1-2 | TRBV2 | 13
CSVLGRDRPYEQYF | TRBJ2-7 | TRBV29-1 | 14
CASSRDGGLYGYTF | TRBJ1-2 | TRBV2 | 14
CASSQYQGSKAFF | TRBJ1-1 | TRBV6-1 | 13
CASRLQGYFYEQYF | TRBJ2-7 | TRBV28 | 14
CASSVPGQWNTEAFF | TRBJ1-1 | TRBV6-1 | 15
CASSYYTGTVNTEAFF | TRBJ1-1 | TRBV6-5 | 16
CASREPGRPNTEAFF | TRBJ1-1 | TRBV6-1 | 15
CASREGTANYGYTF | TRBJ1-2 | TRBV28 | 14
CASSFRLAGVGNTGELFF | TRBJ2-2 | TRBV27 | 18
CATWGEVNTGELFF | TRBJ2-2 | TRBV28 | 14
CASRKGGGSFTGELFF | TRBJ2-2 | TRBV7-8 | 16
CASSYPPDTLYF | TRBJ2-7 | TRBV6-2/TRBV6-3 | 12
CASSSGGLAGGFYEQYF | TRBJ2-7 | TRBV11-2 | 17
CSVEGAGGDYGYTF | TRBJ1-2 | TRBV29-1 | 14
CASSLAASGGMIEQYF | TRBJ2-7 | TRBV5-1 | 16
CASSPGMTSYGYTF | TRBJ1-2 | TRBV7-8 | 14
CASSPRGTSVTYEQYF | TRBJ2-7 | TRBV11-1 | 16